The clone carrying this T cell receptor (beta chain) came up once. The target antigen is unknown. The CDR3 loop spans 16 amino acids. Trimming removed 0 bases at V and 3 bases at J, with 14 bases between. CDR1 and CDR2 (germline): LNHNV, YYDKDF (reference sequence). Treatment defined: 10-day PBMC culture with coronavirus spike peptide pools or control peptides (ViraFEST assay). Antigen-specific T cells were expanded with peptide pools by ViraFEST, and TCRs were then sequenced. This record comes from a study of vaccination and CD4 T cells after COVID-19. For the study at large: Overlapping spike peptides of SARS-CoV-2, HCoV-NL63, HCoV-OC43 and HCoV-229E were used, and cells were stimulated with them.

Researchers used the Oncomine TCR Beta short-read assay to sequence DNA from cultured CD4+ T cells. A single record per CDR3 protein comes from TCRdb applying MiXCR to the PCR reads. This table holds about 20,000 distinct CDR3 sequences, about 50% found once. Material for sequencing was CD4+ T cells from blood, cultured in vitro. The sequence came from a human donor who had recovered from COVID-19. The chain couples TRBV15 to TRBJ1-2, with D possibly TRBD1 on 5 matching bases. CDR3 region: CATSRDLRGSDYGYTF. CDR3 nucleotides: TGTGCCACCAGCAGAGATCTCCGGGGGAGCGACTATGGCTACACCTTC.